This T cell receptor (beta chain) came from a study of blood T cell repertoires in COVID-19. Study information: Acute and convalescent COVID-19 samples came from the United States, Italy and Spain.

Original processing notes: Cell counts per sample came from amplifying reference gene primers. Assay used: immunoSEQ multiplex PCR; TCRdb lists only in-frame clones, some missing. That table supplies the V and J calls and clone size; D and trimming were determined from the DNA. The sample comprises 100,000 to 120,000 clones, 65% to 80% of which are singletons, and over 6% rests with the top ten. The germline V gene has CDR1 SGHKS and CDR2 YYEKEE (reference sequence). This CDR3 has 15 amino acids. V lost 2 bases and J 5 bases, leaving 16 bases between the germline ends. This clone has more than one count but fewer than ten.

The sequence derives from a woman in her sixties with acute or convalescent COVID-19. Sequencing was done on a sample of peripheral blood. The chain recombines TRBV5-5 with TRBJ2-5; weak D call: TRBD1 (5 bases). The CDR3 protein is CASSLPRQPGETQYF. CDR3 coding DNA: TGTGCCAGCAGCTTACCCCGACAGCCTGGGGAGACCCAGTACTTC.